A selection of T cell receptor beta chains follows, all from one sample in a study of OX40 agonist ivuxolimab in advanced cancers. Measured with immunoSEQ multiplex PCR; TCRdb has only the in-frame clones, and not every one. Of 95,000 to 150,000 clones listed, approximately 90% were seen once; the top ten hold 0.5% to 0.7%. The sequencing here drew on CD4+ or CD8+ T cells sorted from blood, taken in a trial of the OX40 agonist ivuxolimab. The receptors here all came from an adult with an advanced solid tumor such as melanoma, head and neck, liver or kidney cancer. The CDR3 runs from the conserved cysteine through the conserved F or W. The D gene is left open where the match is weak. Clone sizes are given selectively: once, few, many, or a class where the clone is expanded.

J gene,V gene,clone size,D gene,CDR3 DNA,CDR3 protein
TRBJ2-2,TRBV7-8,NA,NA,TGTGCCAGCAGCTTAAACAGCGCGAACACCGGGGAGCTGTTTTTT,CASSLNSANTGELFF
TRBJ2-5,TRBV4-2,NA,TRBD2,TGTGCCAGCTCCCGCTCGGCGGGAGCGGGGGGCCAAGAGACCCAGTACTTC,CASSRSAGAGGQETQYF
TRBJ2-3,TRBV9,NA,NA,TGTGCCAGCAGCGTAAATCCGGACGCCGGTACGCAGTATTTT,CASSVNPDAGTQYF
TRBJ2-1,TRBV2,once,NA,TGTGCCAGCAGTCCTTACAATGAGCAGTTCTTC,CASSPYNEQFF
TRBJ2-3,TRBV9,NA,NA,TGTGCCAGCAGCGCTTCGGGGGGCGTGACAGATACGCAGTATTTT,CASSASGGVTDTQYF
TRBJ1-2,TRBV7-2,once,TRBD1,TGTGCCAGCAGCTTCGGGACAGGGTACAACTATGGCTACACCTTC,CASSFGTGYNYGYTF
TRBJ1-1,TRBV28,NA,TRBD1,TGTGCCAGCAGTCCAGGGGACAGCCCAAACACTGAAGCTTTCTTT,CASSPGDSPNTEAFF
TRBJ2-7,TRBV18,NA,TRBD1,TGTGCCAGCTCATTACAGGGGGCTCTTCCCGCCGAGCAGTACTTC,CASSLQGALPAEQYF
TRBJ2-2,TRBV4-2,NA,TRBD2,TGTGCCAGCAGCCAAACTAGCGGGGGGGCTGGCGGGGAGCTGTTTTTT,CASSQTSGGAGGELFF
TRBJ2-3,TRBV7-6,once,TRBD2,TGTGCCAGCAGCCCAGCGGGGGGGCGCGCAGATACGCAGTATTTT,CASSPAGGRADTQYF
TRBJ1-1,TRBV2,once,NA,TGTGCCAGCAAATCACAGCAGAACACTGAAGCTTTCTTT,CASKSQQNTEAFF
TRBJ1-6,TRBV7-2,NA,TRBD1,TGTGCCAGCAGCGCAACGGGACAGGGAAATTCACCCCTCCACTTT,CASSATGQGNSPLHF
TRBJ2-1,TRBV7-8,NA,TRBD2,TGTGCCAGCAGCTTGCGCATAGCGGGGGGATACAATGAGCAGTTCTTC,CASSLRIAGGYNEQFF
TRBJ2-1,TRBV7-2,NA,TRBD2,TGTGCCAGCAGCAACGTAGCGGGACGATACAATGAGCAGTTCTTC,CASSNVAGRYNEQFF
TRBJ1-3,TRBV11-2,NA,NA,TGTGCCAGCAGCTTAGTTGGAGGAAACACCATATATTTT,CASSLVGGNTIYF
TRBJ2-6,TRBV7-2,NA,NA,TGTGCCAGCAGCCTCAGGGACTCTGGGGCCAACGTCCTGACTTTC,CASSLRDSGANVLTF
TRBJ2-7,TRBV7-2,NA,TRBD1,TGTGCCAGCAGCCCTTGGACAGGAACGGTTGAGCAGTACTTC,CASSPWTGTVEQYF
TRBJ1-1,TRBV19,NA,TRBD1,TGTGCCAGTGTGGGACAGGCTGCAGGGGACACTGAAGCTTTCTTT,CASVGQAAGDTEAFF